This entry lists 20 T cell receptor beta chains sequenced from one sample in a study of T cells after somatic rescue of genetic block. TCRdb's table, derived via immunoSEQ multiplex PCR, lists solely in-frame clones and lacks some. This table has about 14,000 clones, 70% to 85% appearing once. Sequencing was done on a sample of peripheral blood mononuclear cells (PBMCs). The receptors stem from a boy between 5 and 17 years old.

The V gene is TRBV2, the J gene TRBJ2-1; TRBD1 might be the D (6 bases). Trimming stripped 7 bases from V and 2 bases from J, with 15 bases between. The CDR3 has 15 residues. Germline loops: CDR1 SNHLY, CDR2 FYNNEI. The CDR3 spells CASTADRTPYNEQFF. The CDR3 region has the DNA TGTGCCAGCACCGCCGACAGGACTCCCTACAATGAGCAGTTCTTC.

The CDR3 bases are TGTGCCAGCAGGAGACAGGGGAAAGCTAACTATGGCTACACCTTC. This translates into CASRRQGKANYGYTF. V and J are TRBV28 and TRBJ1-2; TRBD1 aligns across 8 bases. CDR1 is MDHEN, CDR2 SYDVKM, per germline. The length of the CDR3 is 15 residues. Trimming removed 6 bases from V and 0 bases from J; junction bases left unmatched: 6.

Within the sample, this clone is large (0.1 to 1%). The chain joins TRBV2 to TRBJ1-3, with D possibly TRBD1 on 6 matching bases. The CDR3 has 15 amino acids. Germline V gives CDR1 SNHLY, CDR2 FYNNEI. Trimming shortened V by 7 bases and J by 0 bases, and 13 bases separated the two germline ends. The CDR3 sequence is CASKGQGSSGNTIYF. CDR3 DNA: TGTGCCAGCAAGGGCCAGGGGTCCTCTGGAAACACCATATATTTT.

This clone has just a few counts. The chain has TRBV5-1 and TRBJ2-1; D gene ambiguous. Trimming left V 5 bases short and J 8 bases short, with 20 bases between. The CDR3 covers 15 residues. Germline V gives CDR1 SGHRS, CDR2 YFSETQ. The CDR3 bases are TGCGCCAGCAGGCCAATTCTGGGGAATACGTATGAGCAGTTCTTC. Protein sequence: CASRPILGNTYEQFF. The entire variable domain, with the rest obtained from reference TRBV5-1 and TRBJ2-1, is as follows: KAGVTQTPRYLIKTRGQQVTLSCSPISGHRSVSWYQQTPGQGLQFLFEYFSETQRNKGNFPGRFSGRQFSNSRSEMNVSTLELGDSALYLCASRPILGNTYEQFFGPGTRLTVL.

The chain recombines TRBV11-2 with TRBJ2-3, with 9 bases aligning to TRBD2. This CDR3 is 18 amino acids long. Germline V gene lookup returns CDR1 SGHAT and CDR2 FQNNGV. With 3 bases clipped from V and 0 bases from J, the junction kept 10 bases outside the gene matches. The CDR3 region has the DNA TGTGCCAGCAGCTTTAGGTCCCTTAGCGGGGGTAGCACAGATACGCAGTATTTT. Amino acids: CASSFRSLSGGSTDTQYF.

The V gene is TRBV4-1, the J gene TRBJ2-7; 8 positions match TRBD1. This CDR3 has 17 residues. In germline, CDR1 is MGHRA, CDR2 YSYEKL. V lost 0 bases to trimming and J lost 4 bases; unmatched junction nucleotides: 11. This chain's CDR3 is CASSQELTRTGLYEQYF. CDR3 DNA sequence: TGCGCCAGCAGCCAAGAGCTAACCCGGACAGGGTTATACGAGCAGTACTTC.

This chain connects TRBV16 to TRBJ1-5, with D perhaps TRBD1 (5 bases). This CDR3 is built from 15 residues. Trimming shortened V by 4 bases and J by 8 bases, and 18 bases separated the two germline ends. Germline V gives CDR1 KGHSY, CDR2 FQNENV. As DNA, the CDR3 is TGTGCCAGCAGCCCCTACGGGCAGGGAAGGGAGCCCCAGCATTTT. Residues: CASSPYGQGREPQHF.

This chain uses TRBV11-3 with TRBJ2-2; maybe TRBD2 (7 bases). The CDR3 is 17 residues long. CDR1 and CDR2 (germline): SGHNT, YENEEA. V lost 0 bases and J lost 2, with 13 bases in between. The CDR3 region is CASSLDGGGLNTGELFF. As DNA, the CDR3 is TGTGCCAGCAGCTTAGATGGCGGGGGCCTTAACACCGGGGAGCTGTTTTTT.

V and J are TRBV28 and TRBJ1-1; D possibly corresponds to TRBD1 (5 bases). Germline CDR1 and CDR2: MDHEN and SYDVKM. The CDR3 is made up of 12 amino acids. V was pared by 6 bases and J by 7 bases, with 12 bases between. The chain's CDR3 is CASSQGRGEAFF. For the CDR3, the DNA is TGTGCCAGCAGCCAGGGACGGGGTGAAGCTTTCTTT.

The gene calls are TRBV5-4 and TRBJ2-2; D call uncertain. The CDR3 runs 14 residues. V lost 0 bases to trimming and J lost 5 bases, with 8 bases between them. Germline loops: CDR1 SGHNT, CDR2 YYREEE (reference sequence). Here the CDR3 reads CASSLAGGTGELFF. The CDR3 region has the DNA TGTGCCAGCAGCTTGGCAGGTGGGACCGGGGAGCTGTTTTTT.

V is TRBV5-4 and J is TRBJ2-3; no clear D. The CDR3 loop spans 17 amino acids. V was clipped by 4 bases and J by 0 bases, with 18 bases between them. Looked up from germline, CDR1 is SGHNT and CDR2 is YYREEE (reference sequence). The CDR3 nucleotides are TGTGCCAGCAGCCCCTTACCCCGGACCGTTAGCACAGATACGCAGTATTTT. As protein: CASSPLPRTVSTDTQYF.

This clone was seen a few times. This chain links TRBV6-5 with TRBJ2-7, with a tentative D call TRBD2 (6 bases). The CDR3 covers 12 residues. V lost 6 bases and J lost 4, with 10 bases in between. From germline, CDR1 is MNHEY and CDR2 SVGAGI. For the CDR3, the DNA is TGTGCCAGCAGGGAGGGGTTTTACGAGCAGTACTTC. This codes for CASREGFYEQYF.

This rearrangement joins TRBV19 to TRBJ1-2; 11 nucleotides line up with TRBD1. The CDR3 runs to 12 residues. Losses at the gene ends were 6 bases for V and 8 bases for J; bases not matched to a gene: 2. Germline CDR1 and CDR2: LNHDA and SQIVND (reference sequence). For the CDR3, the DNA is TGTGCCAGTAGGGGACAGGGGGGAGGCTACACCTTC. Translated: CASRGQGGGYTF.

The rearrangement joins TRBV4-1 to TRBJ1-5; the match to TRBD1 covers 9 bases. The V gene's germline CDR1 is MGHRA and CDR2 YSYEKL. The trim removed 4 bases at V and 7 bases at J, leaving 5 bases unmatched. CDR3 length: 14 residues. Here the CDR3 DNA reads TGCGCCAGCAGCCCCCGACAGGGGGTACAGCCCCAGCATTTT. It encodes CASSPRQGVQPQHF.

This clone showed up just a few times. V and J are TRBV29-1 and TRBJ1-4; D is unclear. This CDR3 comprises 14 residues. Deletions cut 5 bases from V and 7 bases from J, with 17 bases between. Germline V gene lookup returns CDR1 SQVTM and CDR2 ANQGSEA. The CDR3 region is CSVTGPSGPEKLFF. The DNA for the CDR3 is TGCAGCGTTACCGGTCCCTCCGGGCCTGAAAAACTGTTTTTT. The full variable domain, completed using reference TRBV29-1 and TRBJ1-4, is SAVISQKPSRDICQRGTSLTIQCQVDSQVTMMFWYRQQPGQSLTLIATANQGSEATYESGFVIDKFPISRPNLTFSTLTVSNMSPEDSSIYLCSVTGPSGPEKLFFGSGTQLSVL.

V gene TRBV11-3 combines with J gene TRBJ2-2; possible D gene TRBD1, 6 bases. V lost 5 bases and J lost 0, with 16 bases in between. Per the germline V gene, CDR1 is SGHNT and CDR2 is YENEEA. This CDR3 contains 17 residues. CDR3 residues: CASSPPPGTTNTGELFF. In nucleotides, the CDR3 is TGTGCCAGCAGCCCGCCTCCGGGGACAACGAACACCGGGGAGCTGTTTTTT. The whole variable domain, filled in from reference TRBV11-3 and TRBJ2-2, reads EAGVVQSPRYKIIEKKQPVAFWCNPISGHNTLYWYLQNLGQGPELLIRYENEEAVDDSQLPKDRFSAERLKGVDSTLKIQPAELGDSAVYLCASSPPPGTTNTGELFFGEGSRLTVL.

The chain uses TRBV23-1 and TRBJ2-7; D unresolved. TRBV23-1 is filed as an ORF, its function uncertain. The CDR3 loop spans 10 amino acids. Trimming left V 2 bases short and J 8 bases short, with 4 bases between. CDR3 nucleotides: TGCGCCAGCAGTCAAGGAAAGCAGTACTTC. Protein: CASSQGKQYF.

This clone was seen more than once but under ten times. V gene TRBV6-6 combines with J gene TRBJ2-7; 7 bases fit TRBD2. The germline V gene has CDR1 MNHNY and CDR2 SVGAGI (reference sequence). This CDR3 has 14 residues. The V segment lost 8 bases and the J segment 3 bases; nucleotides outside the gene matches: 10. Written as DNA, the CDR3 is TGTGCCAGCGGGTGGGGAGGGCTAAACTACGAGCAGTACTTC. Its translation is CASGWGGLNYEQYF.

The rearrangement joins TRBV18 to TRBJ2-7; D may be TRBD1 (5 bases). The CDR3 runs to 13 residues. Germline lookup yields CDR1 KGHSH and CDR2 LQKENI. With 3 bases removed from V and 2 bases from J, the gap between germline ends came to 8 bases. CDR3 loop: CASSPKDTYEQYF. The CDR3, as DNA: TGTGCCAGCTCACCCAAGGACACCTACGAGCAGTACTTC.

The gene calls are TRBV30 and TRBJ2-1; D gene unclear. The CDR3 sequence is 13 residues long. Germline CDR1 is GTSNPN and CDR2 is SVGIG (reference sequence). Trimming removed 3 bases at V and 6 bases at J, with 12 bases between. The CDR3 DNA reads TGTGCCTGGAGAACTCCTCCCTTCAATGAGCAGTTCTTC. Translated, it gives CAWRTPPFNEQFF.